This record looks at one T cell receptor beta chain sequence and its context. These data come from a study of blood T cell repertoires in COVID-19. Looking at the study overall: There were acute and convalescent COVID-19 samples, and they came from the United States, Italy and Spain. PBMCs, B-cell-depleted T cells, or T cells provided the cDNA or gDNA that made up the material.

Germline CDR1 is MGHRA and CDR2 is YSYEKL. Trimming removed 3 bases from V and 15 bases from J; junction bases left unmatched: 11. This CDR3 is built from 14 residues. Original processing notes: Reference gene primer amplification yielded estimated nucleated cell counts. Repertoires were generated with immunoSEQ multiplex PCR, while TCRdb's copy carries only in-frame clones and drops some. V, J and clone size are those of that table, while D and trimming were read from the DNA. The data contain around 280,000 clones, around four fifths of them singletons. The clonotype comes from a woman between 45 and 65 years old with active or convalescent COVID-19. This chain uses TRBV4-1 with TRBJ2-2; 9 positions match TRBD1. Specimen: peripheral blood. The CDR3 loop reads CASSQPTGGPGLFF. The DNA for the CDR3 is TGCGCCAGCAGCCAGCCTACAGGGGGCCCAGGCTTGTTTTTT.